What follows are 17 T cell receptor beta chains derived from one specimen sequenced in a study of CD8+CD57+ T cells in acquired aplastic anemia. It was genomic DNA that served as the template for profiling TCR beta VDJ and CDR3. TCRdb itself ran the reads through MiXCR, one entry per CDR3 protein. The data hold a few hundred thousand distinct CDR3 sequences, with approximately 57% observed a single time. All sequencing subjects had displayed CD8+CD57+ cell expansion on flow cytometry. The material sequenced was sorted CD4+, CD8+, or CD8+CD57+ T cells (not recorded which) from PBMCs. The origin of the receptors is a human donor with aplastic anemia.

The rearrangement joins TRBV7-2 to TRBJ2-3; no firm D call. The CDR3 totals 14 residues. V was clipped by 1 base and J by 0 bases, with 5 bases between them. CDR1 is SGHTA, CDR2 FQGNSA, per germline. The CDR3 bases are TGTGCCAGCAGCTTAGTTAGCAGCACAGATACGCAGTATTTT. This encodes CASSLVSSTDTQYF.

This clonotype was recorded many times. The CDR3 DNA sequence: TGTGCCAGCAGCGAAGCCGGGACTACGACCTACGAGCAGTACTTC. Translation: CASSEAGTTTYEQYF. The chain joins TRBV5-5 to TRBJ2-7, with 7 bases lining up with TRBD2. The CDR3 contains 15 residues. Per the germline V gene, CDR1 is SGHKS and CDR2 is YYEKEE (reference sequence). V lost 4 bases to trimming and J lost 2 bases; unmatched junction nucleotides: 9. Supplemented by reference TRBV5-5 and TRBJ2-7, the full variable domain reads DAGVTQSPTHLIKTRGQQVTLRCSPISGHKSVSWYQQVLGQGPQFIFQYYEKEERGRGNFPDRFSARQFPNYSSELNVNALLLGDSALYLCASSEAGTTTYEQYFGPGTRLTVT.

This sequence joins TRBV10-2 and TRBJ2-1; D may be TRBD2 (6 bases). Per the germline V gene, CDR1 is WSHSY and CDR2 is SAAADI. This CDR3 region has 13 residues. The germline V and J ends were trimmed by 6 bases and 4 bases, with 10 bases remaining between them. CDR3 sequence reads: CASRSGRYNEQFF. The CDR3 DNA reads TGCGCCAGCAGATCGGGGAGGTACAATGAGCAGTTCTTC.

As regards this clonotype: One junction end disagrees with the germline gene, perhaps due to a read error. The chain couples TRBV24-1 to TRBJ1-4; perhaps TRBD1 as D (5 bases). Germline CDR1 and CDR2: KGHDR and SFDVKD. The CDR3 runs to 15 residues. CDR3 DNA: TGCACCACCAGTGAGGGGACTGAATTCAATGAAAAACTGTTTTTT. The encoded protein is CTTSEGTEFNEKLFF.

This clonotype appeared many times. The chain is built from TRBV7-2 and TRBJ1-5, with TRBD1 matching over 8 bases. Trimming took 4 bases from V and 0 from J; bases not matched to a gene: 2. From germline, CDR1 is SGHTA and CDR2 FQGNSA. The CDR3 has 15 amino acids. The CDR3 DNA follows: TGTGCCAGCAGCTGGACAGGGTATAGCAATCAGCCCCAGCATTTT. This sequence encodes CASSWTGYSNQPQHF.

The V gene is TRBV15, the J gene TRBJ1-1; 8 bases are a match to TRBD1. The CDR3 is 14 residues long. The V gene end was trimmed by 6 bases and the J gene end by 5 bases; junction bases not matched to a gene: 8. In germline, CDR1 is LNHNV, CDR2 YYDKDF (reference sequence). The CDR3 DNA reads TGTGCCACCAGTGGACAGGGCGCGTGGACTGAAGCTTTCTTT. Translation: CATSGQGAWTEAFF.

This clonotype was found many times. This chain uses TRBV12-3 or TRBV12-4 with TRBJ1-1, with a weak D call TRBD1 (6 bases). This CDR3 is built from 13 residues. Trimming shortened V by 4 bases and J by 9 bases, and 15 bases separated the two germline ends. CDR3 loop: CASSSLGGSKAFF. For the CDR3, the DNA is TGTGCCAGCAGTTCACTAGGGGGGAGCAAAGCTTTCTTT.

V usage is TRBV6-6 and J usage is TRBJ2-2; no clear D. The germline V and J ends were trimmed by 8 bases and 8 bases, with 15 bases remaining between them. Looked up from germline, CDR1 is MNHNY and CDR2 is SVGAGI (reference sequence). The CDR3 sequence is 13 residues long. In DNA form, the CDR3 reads TGTGCCAGCGACGTACTGACTGGAGGGGAGCTGTTTTTT. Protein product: CASDVLTGGELFF.

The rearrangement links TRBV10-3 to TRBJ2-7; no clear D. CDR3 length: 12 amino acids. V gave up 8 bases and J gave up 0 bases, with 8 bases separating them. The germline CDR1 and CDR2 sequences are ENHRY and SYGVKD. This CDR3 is CAIARTSYEQYF. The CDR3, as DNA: TGTGCCATCGCCAGAACCTCCTACGAGCAGTACTTC.

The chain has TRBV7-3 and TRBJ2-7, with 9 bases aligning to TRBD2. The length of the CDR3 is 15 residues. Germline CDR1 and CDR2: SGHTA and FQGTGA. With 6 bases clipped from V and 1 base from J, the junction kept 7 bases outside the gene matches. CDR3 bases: TGTGCCAGCAGTGAACGCGGGGGGGCATCCTACGAGCAGTACTTC. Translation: CASSERGGASYEQYF.

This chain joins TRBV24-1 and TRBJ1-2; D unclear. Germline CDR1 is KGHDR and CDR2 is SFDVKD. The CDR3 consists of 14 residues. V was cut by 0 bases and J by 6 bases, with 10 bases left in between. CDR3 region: CATSDLPGRDGYTF. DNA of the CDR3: TGTGCCACCAGTGATTTGCCAGGCAGAGATGGCTACACCTTC.

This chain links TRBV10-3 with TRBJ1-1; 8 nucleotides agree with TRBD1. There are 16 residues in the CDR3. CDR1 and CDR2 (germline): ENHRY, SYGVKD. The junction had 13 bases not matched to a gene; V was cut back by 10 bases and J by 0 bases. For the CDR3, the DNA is TGTGCCAGCACTCACAAGACAGGGGTAATGAACACTGAAGCTTTCTTT. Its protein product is CASTHKTGVMNTEAFF.

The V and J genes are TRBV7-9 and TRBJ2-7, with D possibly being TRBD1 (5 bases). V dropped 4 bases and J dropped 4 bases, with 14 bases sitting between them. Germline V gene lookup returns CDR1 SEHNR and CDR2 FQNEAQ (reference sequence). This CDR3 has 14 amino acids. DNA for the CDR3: TGTGCCAGCAGCTCCGGGTCAGGGTCGTACGAGCAGTACTTC. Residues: CASSSGSGSYEQYF. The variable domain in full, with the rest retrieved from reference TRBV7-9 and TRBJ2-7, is DTGVSQNPRHKITKRGQNVTFRCDPISEHNRLYWYRQTLGQGPEFLTYFQNEAQLEKSRLLSDRFSAERPKGSFSTLEIQRTEQGDSAMYLCASSSGSGSYEQYFGPGTRLTVT.

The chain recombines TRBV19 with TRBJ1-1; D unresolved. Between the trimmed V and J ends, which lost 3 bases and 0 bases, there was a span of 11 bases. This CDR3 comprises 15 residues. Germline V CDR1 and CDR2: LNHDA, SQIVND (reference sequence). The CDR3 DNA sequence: TGTGCCAGTAGTATTCCCCATGTCATGAACACTGAAGCTTTCTTT. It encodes CASSIPHVMNTEAFF.

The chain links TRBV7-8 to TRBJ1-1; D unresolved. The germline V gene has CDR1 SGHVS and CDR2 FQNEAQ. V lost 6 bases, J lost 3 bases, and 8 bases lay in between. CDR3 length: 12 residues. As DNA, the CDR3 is TGTGCCAGCAGGCAGATTTACACTGAAGCTTTCTTT. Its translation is CASRQIYTEAFF. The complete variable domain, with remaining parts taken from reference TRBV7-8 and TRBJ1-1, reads GAGVSQSPRYKVAKRGQDVALRCDPISGHVSLFWYQQALGQGPEFLTYFQNEAQLDKSGLPSDRFFAERPEGSVSTLKIQRTQQEDSAVYLCASRQIYTEAFFGQGTRLTVV.

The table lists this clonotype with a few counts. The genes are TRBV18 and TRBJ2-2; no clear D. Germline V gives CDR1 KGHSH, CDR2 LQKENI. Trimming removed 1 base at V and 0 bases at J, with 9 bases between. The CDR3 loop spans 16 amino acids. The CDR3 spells CASSPLEASNTGELFF. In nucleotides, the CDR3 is TGTGCCAGCTCACCACTGGAAGCATCGAACACCGGGGAGCTGTTTTTT.

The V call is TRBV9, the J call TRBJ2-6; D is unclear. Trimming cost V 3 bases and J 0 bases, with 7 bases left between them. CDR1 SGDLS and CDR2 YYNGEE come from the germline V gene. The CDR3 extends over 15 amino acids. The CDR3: CASSAVHSGANVLTF. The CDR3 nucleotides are TGTGCCAGCAGCGCCGTCCACTCTGGGGCCAACGTCCTGACTTTC.